This TCR beta chain was observed in a study of blood T cells in healthy people across ages (dated by TCRdb to between 2014 and 2017). Study-level background: In model experiments, template switching captured about one uniquely barcoded TCR beta cDNA molecule for every two T cells. The study measured age-related changes in TCR beta repertoire diversity using deep sequencing normalized with unique cDNA molecular identifiers. Donors were grouped into four age groups: young (average approximately 16 years), middle-aged (39), aged (approximately 58) and long-lived (approximately 75). To avoid experimental bias, donors of different ages were randomly spread across the sequencing lanes. The study analyzed two additional independent replicas of 1 million unique cDNA reads from the same blood draw for two donors, one aged 18 to 30 and one aged 80 or older. The study at large found these results: The percentage of naive T cells measured by flow cytometry correlated strongly with observed TCR beta diversity. Because donor CMV infection status was unknown, age-related changes in expanded clonotypes were potentially confounded. The long-lived group showed more naive CD4+ T cells, fewer expanded clones and increased TCR diversity than the aged group, suggesting age selection. Since profiling was done on bulk unsorted PBMCs, naive and antigen-experienced compartments could not be conclusively compared. As age increased, observed TCR beta diversity per million T cells dropped in a roughly linear way, and a significant reduction was already evident by age about 40. Estimates of total diversity based on one million sequenced T cells were considered lower bounds and underestimates.

The library relied on 5' RACE. Reads for this sample came from an Illumina HiSeq 2500. The second PCR ran for about 6 to 11 cycles and used a J-beta primer mix along with a sample-barcoded 5' primer. A template-switch 5' adaptor carrying 12 random nucleotides introduced a unique molecular identifier onto each TCR beta cDNA molecule. At least 2.5 million CDR3-containing paired-end reads were obtained from each sample. The Mint cDNA synthesis kit, primed by a TRBC-specific oligonucleotide, was used to synthesize first-strand cDNA from all RNA. Following uracil-DNA glycosylase treatment, all cDNA underwent a first 18-cycle PCR with the universal primers M1SS and BC2_uni_R. Per the authors' processing: For normalization, 1 million high-quality reads, each with a distinct molecular identifier, were randomly selected from each sample. Instead of being binned into consensus sequences, reads that shared molecular identifiers were thrown out. MiTCR, with a Q25 quality threshold and the strictest error-elimination algorithm, was used for CDR3 identification, clonotype clustering and error correction. A nonparametric unseen species model using Euler transformation provided a lower-bound estimate of total TCR beta diversity. The public reads were reprocessed in TCRdb via fastp at Q25 and MiXCR, keeping in-frame beta chains. Under each unique CDR3 protein, matching rows form one entry showing the most common genes and DNA. TCRdb's processing, not the authors', yielded these V and J calls. The sample contains 1.5 million to 2 million distinct CDR3 sequences, approximately 28% of them found a single time. 7.7% of the sample rests with the top ten.

This clonotype was counted only a few times. Which antigen it targets is not known. This may be a read error: a much more frequent sequence differs by one nucleotide. CDR1 is given as SGHTA and CDR2 as FQGNSA, both from the germline V gene. The junction shows trimming of 0 bases on V and 7 bases on J, plus 10 bases between the germline ends. The CDR3 starts with the cysteine, ends with the phenylalanine, and has 13 residues. The retained sequence is limited to the CDR3, 39 bases, with the frame set at the first base. Donors were 30 to 45 systemically healthy Caucasian individuals from Russia aged roughly 6 to 95 years. Roughly 11 milliliters of peripheral blood were drawn from each donor into EDTA-treated Vacutainer tubes. Ficoll-Paque density-gradient centrifugation was used to isolate PBMCs, with at least 7 million obtained per sample. Trizol reagent was used to extract total RNA from PBMCs, with at least 5.5 micrograms per sample. For every donor, an aliquot of PBMCs went through flow cytometry to measure the percentages of naive CD45RAhigh/CD27high T cells.

Sequenced material: blood. The sequence was collected from a woman in her 30s in good health. The sequence is built from TRBV7-2 and TRBJ2-7; no D gene is confidently identified. The CDR3 sequence is CASSLAKGNEQYF. The sequenced DNA: TGTGCCAGCAGCTTAGCGAAAGGCAATGAGCAGTACTTC.